This T cell receptor (beta chain) was identified during a study of cytomegalovirus exposure and HLA in healthy donors. Study-wide findings and caveats: Associated with cytomegalovirus, according to the listing, were some 180 TCR beta chains.

As for this clone: Antigen specificity is unknown.

Clones were read by immunoSEQ multiplex PCR, and TCRdb kept only the in-frame ones, dropping some. The repertoire holds approximately 280,000 clones, with around 86% as singletons. The origin of this receptor is a woman between 18 and 29 years old in good health and CMV-seronegative. Sequencing used PBMCs.

CDR3 sequence reads: CASSPLTGGILNYGYTF. Here the CDR3 DNA reads TGTGCCAGCAGTCCACTGACAGGGGGCATCCTTAACTATGGCTACACCTTC. The J gene is TRBJ1-2, the V gene TRBV27; 10 bases agree with TRBD1. CDR3 size: 17 residues. The V gene's germline CDR1 is MNHEY and CDR2 SMNVEV (reference sequence). Trimming cost V 5 bases and J 1 base; bases outside gene matches: 10.